This T cell receptor (beta chain) was recovered during a study of T cells in Graves' hyperthyroidism and ophthalmopathy. General observations from the study: Model-based prediction identified ophthalmopathy a median about 6.8 months prior to its onset. Classification by a 13 V-J model distinguished ophthalmopathy from stable hyperthyroidism.

Authors of the study amplified TCR beta CDR3 regions from RNA transcripts. First-round RT-PCR of the TCR CDR3 relied on the HTBI primer set. TCRdb analysed the multiplex PCR reads with MiXCR anew, one entry per CDR3 protein. The table records 350,000 or so distinct CDR3 sequences, 15% to 20% of them present only once. For this clonotype: Its antigen is undetermined.

In the ophthalmopathy cohort, Clinical Activity Score was at least 3, NOSPECS grade at least 4, and duration under 3 months. Researchers barred patients who had uncontrolled infection, other autoimmune disease, pregnancy or lactation. Specimen: blood. The TCR originated in a woman aged 40 to 49 with Graves' ophthalmopathy.

The CDR3 nucleotides are TGTGCCAGCAGCCCCCCAACAGTTTCGGGCAATCAGCCCCAGCATTTT. This sequence encodes CASSPPTVSGNQPQHF. The V and J genes are TRBV28 and TRBJ1-5; D gene uncertain. This CDR3 is 16 amino acids long. V lost 6 bases and J lost 2, with 17 bases in between. The germline V gene has CDR1 MDHEN and CDR2 SYDVKM.